This T cell receptor beta chain was profiled in a study of T cells after yellow fever vaccination. Findings and caveats of the study: By day 5 rather than day 15, the secondary response had peaked, though it was weaker.

This clonotype appeared many times. Its specificity is unknown. Template switching by 5'RACE produced TCR cDNA, adding a universal primer site and UMIs. TCRdb fed the 5' RACE reads into MiXCR, producing one record per CDR3 protein. Seen here are fewer than 150,000 distinct CDR3 sequences, more than 6% observed once, and the top ten hold 0.73%. This CDR3 contains 13 residues. The V end lost 3 bases, the J end lost 7 bases, and 13 bases lay between the germline ends. Sequencing was performed on CD4+ T cells sorted from PBMCs, taken 5 days after the yellow fever booster vaccination. V and J are TRBV12-3 or TRBV12-4 and TRBJ2-7; possibly TRBD1 for D (6 bases). The sequence was collected from a man younger than 45 who received the YFV17D yellow fever vaccine. Written as DNA, the CDR3 is TGTGCCAGCAGTTTCTTACAAAGGGGGGAGCAGTACTTC. This codes for CASSFLQRGEQYF.